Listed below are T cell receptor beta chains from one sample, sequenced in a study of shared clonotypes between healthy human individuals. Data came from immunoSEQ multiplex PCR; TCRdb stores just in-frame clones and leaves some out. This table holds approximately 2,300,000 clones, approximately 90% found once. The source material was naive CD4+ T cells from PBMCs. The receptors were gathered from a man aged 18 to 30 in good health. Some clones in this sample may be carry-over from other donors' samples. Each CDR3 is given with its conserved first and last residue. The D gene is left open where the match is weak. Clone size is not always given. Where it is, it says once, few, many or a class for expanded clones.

CASKTAGGMNTEAFF	TGTGCCAGTAAAACTGCAGGGGGTATGAACACTGAAGCTTTCTTT	.	TRBV19	TRBJ1-1	TRBD1
CASSVAFGRDSYEQYF	TGTGCCAGCAGCGTAGCTTTCGGCAGGGACTCCTACGAGCAGTACTTC	.	TRBV9	TRBJ2-7	.
CASSFPGRETQYF	TGTGCCAGCAGTTTCCCAGGGAGAGAGACCCAGTACTTC	.	TRBV28	TRBJ2-5	.
CASSLEDRSGQPQHF	TGTGCCAGCAGCTTAGAGGACAGGTCAGGTCAGCCCCAGCATTTT	.	TRBV7-2	TRBJ1-5	TRBD1
CASSLRRAVNTEAFF	TGTGCCAGCAGCTTAAGGAGGGCCGTGAACACTGAAGCTTTCTTT	.	TRBV7-2	TRBJ1-1	.
CASSKGGNTIYF	TGTGCCAGCAGCAAAGGGGGAAACACCATATATTTT	.	TRBV21-1	TRBJ1-3	.
CASSSRPGQGRGEQYF	TGTGCCAGCAGCTCCCGACCGGGACAGGGTCGAGGCGAGCAGTACTTC	.	TRBV7-6	TRBJ2-7	TRBD1
CASSLSRVSYNEQFF	TGTGCCAGCAGTTTGAGCAGGGTTTCCTACAATGAGCAGTTCTTC	.	TRBV27	TRBJ2-1	.
CASSYSIAETYEQYF	TGTGCCAGCAGTTACTCAATAGCGGAAACCTACGAGCAGTACTTC	once	TRBV6-5	TRBJ2-7	.
CASSPPPRGAERNTEAFF	TGCGCCAGCAGTCCCCCCCCTAGGGGGGCGGAGAGAAACACTGAAGCTTTCTTT	.	TRBV23-1	TRBJ1-1	.
CASSLDTLRGEKLFF	TGCGCCAGCAGCTTGGACACCCTCCGCGGGGAAAAACTGTTTTTT	.	TRBV5-1	TRBJ1-4	.
CASSPRSSIQYNEQFF	TGTGCCAGCTCACCAAGGTCCAGCATCCAGTACAATGAGCAGTTCTTC	.	TRBV18	TRBJ2-1	.
CASSPTTSYSNQPQHF	TGTGCCAGCTCACCGACTACCTCCTATAGCAATCAGCCCCAGCATTTT	.	TRBV18	TRBJ1-5	.
CASRGVRENSPLHF	TGTGCCAGCAGAGGGGTTCGTGAGAATTCACCCCTCCACTTT	.	TRBV11-2	TRBJ1-6	.
CASSVRNRDLTAETQYF	TGTGCCAGTAGTGTGCGAAACCGGGACTTAACGGCGGAGACCCAGTACTTC	.	TRBV19	TRBJ2-5	.
CATSSFQGSGANVLTF	TGTGCCACCAGCAGCTTCCAGGGGAGCGGGGCCAACGTCCTGACTTTC	.	TRBV15	TRBJ2-6	.
CASSTGTSGTFSYEQYF	TGTGCCAGCTCAACCGGGACTAGCGGGACATTCTCCTACGAGCAGTACTTC	once	TRBV18	TRBJ2-7	TRBD2
CASSLREQEQFF	TGCGCCAGCAGCTTGAGGGAGCAGGAGCAGTTCTTC	.	TRBV5-1	TRBJ2-1	.
CATSRDGTGGNYEQYF	TGTGCCACCAGCAGAGATGGGACAGGGGGCAACTACGAGCAGTACTTC	.	TRBV15	TRBJ2-7	TRBD1
CASRESSGSKDYYEQYF	TGTGCCAGCAGAGAATCTAGCGGGTCTAAGGATTACTACGAGCAGTACTTC	.	TRBV25-1	TRBJ2-7	TRBD2
CASSLSPLSSYNEQFF	TGCGCCAGCAGCTTGTCGCCCTTGAGCTCCTACAATGAGCAGTTCTTC	once	TRBV5-1	TRBJ2-1	.
CASSPGGYTGELFF	TGTGCCAGCAGCCCAGGGGGATACACCGGGGAGCTGTTTTTT	.	TRBV11-3	TRBJ2-2	TRBD1
CASSLAGFQETQYF	TGCGCCAGCAGCTTGGCCGGTTTCCAAGAGACCCAGTACTTC	.	TRBV5-1	TRBJ2-5	.
CASSRTSGTDTQYF	TGTGCCAGCAGCCGAACTAGCGGAACAGATACGCAGTATTTT	.	TRBV7-9	TRBJ2-3	TRBD2
CASNRDRGSYEQYF	TGTGCCAGCAACCGGGACAGGGGCTCCTACGAGCAGTACTTC	.	TRBV11-2	TRBJ2-7	TRBD1
CASALEGSDEQFF	TGTGCCAGCGCCCTTGAGGGGTCGGATGAGCAGTTCTTC	.	TRBV2	TRBJ2-1	.
CSVSGRNTDTQYF	TGCAGCGTTAGCGGGAGGAACACAGATACGCAGTATTTT	.	TRBV29-1	TRBJ2-3	TRBD2